This T cell receptor (beta chain) comes out of a study of cytomegalovirus exposure and HLA in healthy donors. Primers for the PCR totalled 60 Vbeta and 13 Jbeta. The assay was immunoSEQ multiplex PCR, and TCRdb's table has in-frame clones only and misses some. The data hold about 150,000 clones, with 70% to 90% observed a single time. About this clone itself: Its antigen is still unknown.

Points from the study as a whole: Most TCR sequences were uncommon, yet certain public TCRs appeared in many donors.

V was clipped by 6 bases and J by 5 bases, with 10 bases between them. The CDR3 sequence is 12 residues long. Germline V gives CDR1 WSHSY, CDR2 SAAADI. The rearrangement joins TRBV10-2 to TRBJ1-2; possible D gene TRBD1, 5 bases. Sequenced sample: PBMCs. This clonotype was obtained from a male donor in good health and CMV-seronegative. The CDR3 region has the DNA TGCGCCAGCAGGGATGGGGGGTATGGCTACACCTTC. This codes for CASRDGGYGYTF.